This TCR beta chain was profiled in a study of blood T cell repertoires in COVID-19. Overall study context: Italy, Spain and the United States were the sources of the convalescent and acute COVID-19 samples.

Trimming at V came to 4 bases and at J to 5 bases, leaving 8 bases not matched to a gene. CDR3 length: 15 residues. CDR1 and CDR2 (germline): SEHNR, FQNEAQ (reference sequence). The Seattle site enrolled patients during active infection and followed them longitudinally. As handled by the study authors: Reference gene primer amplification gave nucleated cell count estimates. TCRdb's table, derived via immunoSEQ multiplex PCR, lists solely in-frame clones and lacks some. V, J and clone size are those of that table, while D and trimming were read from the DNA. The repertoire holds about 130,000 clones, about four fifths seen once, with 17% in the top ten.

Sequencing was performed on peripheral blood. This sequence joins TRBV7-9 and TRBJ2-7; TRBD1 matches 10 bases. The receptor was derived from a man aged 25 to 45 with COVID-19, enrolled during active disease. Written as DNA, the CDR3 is TGTGCCAGCAGCTCGCGTGGACAGGGGGAAAACGAGCAGTACTTC. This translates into CASSSRGQGENEQYF.